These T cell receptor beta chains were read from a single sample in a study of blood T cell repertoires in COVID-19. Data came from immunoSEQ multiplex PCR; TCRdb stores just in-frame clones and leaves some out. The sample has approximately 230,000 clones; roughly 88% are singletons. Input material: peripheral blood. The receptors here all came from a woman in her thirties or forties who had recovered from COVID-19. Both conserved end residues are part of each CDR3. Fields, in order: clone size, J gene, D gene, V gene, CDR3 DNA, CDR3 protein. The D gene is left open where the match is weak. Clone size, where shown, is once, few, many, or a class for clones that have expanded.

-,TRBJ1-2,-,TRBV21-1,TGTGCCAGCAGCAATGGGGACAGAAACTATGGCTACACCTTC,CASSNGDRNYGYTF
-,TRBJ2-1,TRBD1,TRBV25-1,TGTGCCAGCAGAGGACAGGGTTCCTACAATGAGCAGTTCTTC,CASRGQGSYNEQFF
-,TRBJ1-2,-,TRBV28,TGTGCCAGCAGTCTCACCCAGGACAGCCCCCAAGGCTACACCTTC,CASSLTQDSPQGYTF
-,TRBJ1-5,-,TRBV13,TGTGCCAGCAGCTTAGGCCTCGGGGGTAGCCAGCCCCAGCATTTT,CASSLGLGGSQPQHF
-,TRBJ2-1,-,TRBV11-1,TGTGCCAGCAGCTTATGGCGGGTAGGCAATGAGCAGTTCTTC,CASSLWRVGNEQFF
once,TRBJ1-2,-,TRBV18,TGTGCCAGCTCACCAGGAACAGGATATGGCTACACCTTC,CASSPGTGYGYTF
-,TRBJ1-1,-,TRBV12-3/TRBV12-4,TGTGCCAGCAGTTTATTGGGAGACACTGAAGCTTTCTTT,CASSLLGDTEAFF
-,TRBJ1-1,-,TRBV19,TGTGCCAGTAGACCCCAGTGGGGAGGCAACACTGAAGCTTTCTTT,CASRPQWGGNTEAFF
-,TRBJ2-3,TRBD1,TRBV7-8,TGTGCCAGCAGCTCTGGGGGACAGGGCTTCGATACGCAGTATTTT,CASSSGGQGFDTQYF
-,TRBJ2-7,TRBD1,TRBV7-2,TGTGCCAGCAGCCGGATCTTAGGGACAGGGTACGAGCAGTACTTC,CASSRILGTGYEQYF
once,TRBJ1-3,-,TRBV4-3,TGCGCCAGCAGCCCCGAACCCCCCACTGTAAGCTCTGGAAACACCATATATTTT,CASSPEPPTVSSGNTIYF
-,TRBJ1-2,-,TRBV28,TGTGCCAGCAGACTCCAGGCCAGTAGCTATGGCTACACCTTC,CASRLQASSYGYTF
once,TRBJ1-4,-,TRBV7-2,TGTGCCAGCAGGGGGAGGGTGGGGGTTGGAACTAATGAAAAACTGTTTTTT,CASRGRVGVGTNEKLFF
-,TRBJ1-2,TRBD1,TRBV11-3,TGTGCCAGCAGCTTAGTCTCGGTTGCAGGGGGACGCGGGAACTATGGCTACACCTTC,CASSLVSVAGGRGNYGYTF
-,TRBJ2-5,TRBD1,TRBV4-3,TGCGCCAGCAGCCAGAAAAGATCACAGGGGGAAGAGACCCAGTACTTC,CASSQKRSQGEETQYF
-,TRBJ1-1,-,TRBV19,TGTGCCAGTAGTGTGGGCAACACTGAAGCTTTCTTT,CASSVGNTEAFF
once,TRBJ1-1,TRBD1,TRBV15,TGTGCCACCAGCAGAGCTCCAGGGGGACTGATGAACACTGAAGCTTTCTTT,CATSRAPGGLMNTEAFF
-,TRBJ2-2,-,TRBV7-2,TGTGCCAGCAGCCCTGAGCGGCGGGGCACCGGGGAGCTGTTTTTT,CASSPERRGTGELFF
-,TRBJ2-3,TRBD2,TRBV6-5,TGTGCCAGCGTAGCTAGCGGGAGCACAGATACGCAGTATTTT,CASVASGSTDTQYF